This T cell receptor beta chain was captured in a study of graft-versus-host responses after intestinal transplantation. On the study more broadly: Every one of the recipients received anti-thymocyte globulin induction and afterwards took tacrolimus and steroids for about 3 years.

Notes on this clone: Its specificity is unknown.

This table comes from immunoSEQ multiplex PCR, and its TCRdb copy is limited to in-frame clones, with some not included. Here the sample spans tens of thousands of clones, 80% to 90% being singletons. The source material was unstimulated CD8+ T cells sorted from spleen or lymph node cells, sampled before intestinal transplant. The TCR was taken from a human donor who received an intestinal transplant.

Written as DNA, the CDR3 is TGCGCCAGCAGCCAAGAAGCAGCGGGTGGGATCTACGAGCAGTACTTC. Amino acid sequence: CASSQEAAGGIYEQYF. The V and J genes are TRBV4-1 and TRBJ2-7, with a tentative D call TRBD2 (6 bases). CDR1 and CDR2 from the germline V gene are MGHRA and YSYEKL. The CDR3 is 16 amino acids. Trimming took 0 bases from V and 3 from J, leaving 15 bases between them.